This TCR beta chain was recorded in a study of low-dose radiotherapy and immunotherapy resistance in tumors. Study-level information: Fractions of 0.5 Gy went to Cohort 1 every 2 weeks, totaling 6.5 Gy.

The time point: after trial treatment. Sample treatment: LDRT plus nivolumab, ipilimumab, low-dose cyclophosphamide and aspirin (RACIN trial). The CDR3 covers 12 residues. Germline V gene sequence: CDR1 SGHTA, CDR2 FQGNSA. Trimming shortened V by 5 bases and J by 3 bases, and 5 bases separated the two germline ends. TRAV and TRBV primers primed cDNA for both TCRalpha and TCRbeta. Amplification of TCRs used a constant-region primer and V-primer adapter for roughly 20 PCR cycles. TCRdb reprocessed the reads via MiXCR and lists one record per CDR3 protein. In the table there are roughly 100,000 distinct CDR3 sequences, around 20% of which are singletons.

This sequence originates from a male donor with prostate cancer. Sample: PBMCs, taken after low-dose radiotherapy plus immunotherapy. V is TRBV7-2 and J is TRBJ2-1; D remains ambiguous. The CDR3 loop is CASSLDYNEQFF. The CDR3, as DNA: TGTGCCAGCAGCCTCGACTACAATGAGCAGTTCTTC.